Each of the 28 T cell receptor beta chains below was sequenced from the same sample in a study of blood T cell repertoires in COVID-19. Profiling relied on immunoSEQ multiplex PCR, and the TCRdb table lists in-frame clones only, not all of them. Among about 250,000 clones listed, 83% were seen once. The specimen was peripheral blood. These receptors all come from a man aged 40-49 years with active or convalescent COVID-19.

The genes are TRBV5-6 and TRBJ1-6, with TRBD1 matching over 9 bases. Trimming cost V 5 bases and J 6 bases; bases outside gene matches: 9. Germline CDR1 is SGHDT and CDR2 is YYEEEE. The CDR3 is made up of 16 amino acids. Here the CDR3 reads CASRPDRGIINSPLHF. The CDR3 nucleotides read TGTGCCAGCAGACCGGACAGGGGAATTATTAATTCACCCCTCCACTTT.

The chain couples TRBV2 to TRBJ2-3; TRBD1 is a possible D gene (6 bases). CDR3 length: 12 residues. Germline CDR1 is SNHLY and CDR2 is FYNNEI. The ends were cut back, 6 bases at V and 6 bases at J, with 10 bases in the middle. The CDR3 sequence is CASRGQSDTQYF. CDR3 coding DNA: TGTGCCAGCAGAGGACAGTCGGATACGCAGTATTTT.

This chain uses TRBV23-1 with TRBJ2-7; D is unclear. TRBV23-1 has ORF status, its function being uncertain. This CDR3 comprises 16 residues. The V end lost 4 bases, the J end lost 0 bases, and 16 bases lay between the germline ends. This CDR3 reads CASSRTTLLPSYEQYF. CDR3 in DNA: TGCGCCAGCAGTCGAACGACTCTTCTCCCCTCCTACGAGCAGTACTTC.

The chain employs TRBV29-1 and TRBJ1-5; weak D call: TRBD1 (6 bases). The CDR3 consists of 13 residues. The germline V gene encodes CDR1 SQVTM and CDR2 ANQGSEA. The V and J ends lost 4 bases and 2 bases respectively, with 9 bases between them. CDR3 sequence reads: CSVARGGNQPQHF. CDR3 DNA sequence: TGCAGCGTTGCCAGGGGTGGCAATCAGCCCCAGCATTTT.

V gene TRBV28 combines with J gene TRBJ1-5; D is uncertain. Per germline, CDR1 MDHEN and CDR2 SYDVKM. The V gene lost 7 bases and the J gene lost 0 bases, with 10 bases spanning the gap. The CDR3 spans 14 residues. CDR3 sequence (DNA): TGTGCCAGCACTAGCGAAAATAGCAATCAGCCCCAGCATTTT. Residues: CASTSENSNQPQHF.

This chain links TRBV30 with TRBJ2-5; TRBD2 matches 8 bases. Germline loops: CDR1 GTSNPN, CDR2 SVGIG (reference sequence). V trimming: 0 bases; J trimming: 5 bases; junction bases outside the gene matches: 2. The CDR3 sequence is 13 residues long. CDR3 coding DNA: TGTGCCTGGAGTGTAACTAGCGGCGAGACCCAGTACTTC. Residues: CAWSVTSGETQYF.

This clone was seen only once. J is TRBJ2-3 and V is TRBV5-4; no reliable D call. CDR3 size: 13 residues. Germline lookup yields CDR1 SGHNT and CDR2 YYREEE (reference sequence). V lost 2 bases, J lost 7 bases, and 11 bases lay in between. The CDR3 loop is CASSFRSEYTQYF. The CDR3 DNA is TGTGCCAGCAGCTTCCGTAGTGAATATACGCAGTATTTT.

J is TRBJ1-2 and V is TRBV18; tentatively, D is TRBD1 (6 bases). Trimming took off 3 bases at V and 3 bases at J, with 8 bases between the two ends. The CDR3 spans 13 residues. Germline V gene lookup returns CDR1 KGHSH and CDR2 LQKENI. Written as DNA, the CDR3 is TGTGCCAGCTCACCGAGACAGGACTATGGCTACACCTTC. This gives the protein CASSPRQDYGYTF.

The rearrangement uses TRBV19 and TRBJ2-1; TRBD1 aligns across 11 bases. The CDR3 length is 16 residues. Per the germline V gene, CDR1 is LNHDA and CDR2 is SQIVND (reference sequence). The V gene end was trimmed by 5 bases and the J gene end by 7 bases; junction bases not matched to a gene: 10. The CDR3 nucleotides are TGTGCCAGTAGTGGGACCGGGACAGGGGGAACGAATGAGCAGTTCTTC. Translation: CASSGTGTGGTNEQFF. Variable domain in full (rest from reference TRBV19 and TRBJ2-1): DGGITQSPKYLFRKEGQNVTLSCEQNLNHDAMYWYRQDPGQGLRLIYYSQIVNDFQKGDIAEGYSVSREKKESFPLTVTSAQKNPTAFYLCASSGTGTGGTNEQFFGPGTRLTVL.

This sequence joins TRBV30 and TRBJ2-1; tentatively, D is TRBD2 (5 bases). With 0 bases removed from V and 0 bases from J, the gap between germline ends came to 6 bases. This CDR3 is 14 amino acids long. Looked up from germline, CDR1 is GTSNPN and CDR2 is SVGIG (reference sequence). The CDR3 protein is CAWSVDYSYNEQFF. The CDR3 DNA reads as TGTGCCTGGAGTGTAGACTACTCCTACAATGAGCAGTTCTTC.

For the CDR3, the DNA is TGTGCCAGCAGCTTGGGTGGGACAGGACCTATCCAAGAGACCCAGTACTTC. This encodes CASSLGGTGPIQETQYF. The chain employs TRBV5-5 and TRBJ2-5, with 8 bases identical to TRBD1. From germline, CDR1 is SGHKS and CDR2 YYEKEE (reference sequence). The J segment lost 1 base and the V segment lost 0 bases, leaving 8 bases of the junction unmatched. The CDR3 sequence is 17 residues long. The full variable domain, completed using reference TRBV5-5 and TRBJ2-5, is DAGVTQSPTHLIKTRGQQVTLRCSPISGHKSVSWYQQVLGQGPQFIFQYYEKEERGRGNFPDRFSARQFPNYSSELNVNALLLGDSALYLCASSLGGTGPIQETQYFGPGTRLLVL.

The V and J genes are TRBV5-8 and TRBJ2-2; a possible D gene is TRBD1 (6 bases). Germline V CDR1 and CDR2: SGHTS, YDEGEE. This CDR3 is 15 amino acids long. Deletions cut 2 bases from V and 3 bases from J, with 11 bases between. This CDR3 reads CASSLLQGDTGELFF. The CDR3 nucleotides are TGTGCCAGCAGCTTATTACAGGGCGACACCGGGGAGCTGTTTTTT.

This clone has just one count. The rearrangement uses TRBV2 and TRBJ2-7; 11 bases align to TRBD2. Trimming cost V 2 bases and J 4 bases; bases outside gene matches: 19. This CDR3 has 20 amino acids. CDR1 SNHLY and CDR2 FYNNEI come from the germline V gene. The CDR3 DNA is TGTGCCAGCAGTGAAAGCCCAGCCAACCTAGCGGGGGGCATGCGATACGAGCAGTACTTC. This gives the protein CASSESPANLAGGMRYEQYF.

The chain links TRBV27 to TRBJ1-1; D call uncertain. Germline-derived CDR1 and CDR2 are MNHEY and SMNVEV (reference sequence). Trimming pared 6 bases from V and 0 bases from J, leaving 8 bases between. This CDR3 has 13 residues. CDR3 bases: TGTGCCAGCAGGGGCGAAATGAACACTGAAGCTTTCTTT. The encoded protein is CASRGEMNTEAFF.

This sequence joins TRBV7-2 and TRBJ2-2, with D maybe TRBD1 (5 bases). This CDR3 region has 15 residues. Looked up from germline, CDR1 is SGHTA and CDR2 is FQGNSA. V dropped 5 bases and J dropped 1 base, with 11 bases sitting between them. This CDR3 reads CASSQGRMNTGELFF. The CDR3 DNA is TGTGCCAGCAGCCAGGGAAGGATGAACACCGGGGAGCTGTTTTTT.

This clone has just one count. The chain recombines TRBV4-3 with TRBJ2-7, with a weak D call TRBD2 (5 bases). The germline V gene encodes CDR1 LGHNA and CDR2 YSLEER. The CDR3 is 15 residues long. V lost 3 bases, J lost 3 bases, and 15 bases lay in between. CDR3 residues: CASSQQTGGGYEQYF. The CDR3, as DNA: TGCGCCAGCAGCCAGCAGACCGGAGGTGGCTACGAGCAGTACTTC.

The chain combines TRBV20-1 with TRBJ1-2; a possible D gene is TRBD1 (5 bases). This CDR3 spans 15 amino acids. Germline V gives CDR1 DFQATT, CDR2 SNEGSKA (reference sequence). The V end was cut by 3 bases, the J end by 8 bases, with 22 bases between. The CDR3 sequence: CSASGGVLEGDGYTF. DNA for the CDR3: TGCAGTGCTAGTGGGGGGGTCCTGGAAGGAGACGGCTACACCTTC.

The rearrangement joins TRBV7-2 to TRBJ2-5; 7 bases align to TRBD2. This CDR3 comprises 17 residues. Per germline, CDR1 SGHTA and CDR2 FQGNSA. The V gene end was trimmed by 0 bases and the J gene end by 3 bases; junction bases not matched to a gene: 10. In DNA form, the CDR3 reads TGTGCCAGCAGCTTAGCGCTTCCAGCGGGGAAAGAAGAGACCCAGTACTTC. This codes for CASSLALPAGKEETQYF.

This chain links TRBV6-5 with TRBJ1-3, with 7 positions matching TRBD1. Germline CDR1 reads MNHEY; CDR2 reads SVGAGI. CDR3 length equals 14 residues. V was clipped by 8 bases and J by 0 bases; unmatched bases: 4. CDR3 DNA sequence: TGTGCCAGCTGGGGACAGAGCTCTGGAAACACCATATATTTT. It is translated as CASWGQSSGNTIYF.

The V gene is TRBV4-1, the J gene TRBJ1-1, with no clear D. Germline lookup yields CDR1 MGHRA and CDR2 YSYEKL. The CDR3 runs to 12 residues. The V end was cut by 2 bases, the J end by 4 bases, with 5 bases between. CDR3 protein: CASSQKSTEAFF. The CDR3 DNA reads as TGCGCCAGCAGCCAAAAGAGCACTGAAGCTTTCTTT.

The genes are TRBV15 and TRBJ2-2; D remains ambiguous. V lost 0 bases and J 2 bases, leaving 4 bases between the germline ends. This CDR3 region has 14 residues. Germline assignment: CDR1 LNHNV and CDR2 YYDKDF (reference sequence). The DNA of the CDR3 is TGTGCCACCAGCAGAGATCAAAACACCGGGGAGCTGTTTTTT. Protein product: CATSRDQNTGELFF.

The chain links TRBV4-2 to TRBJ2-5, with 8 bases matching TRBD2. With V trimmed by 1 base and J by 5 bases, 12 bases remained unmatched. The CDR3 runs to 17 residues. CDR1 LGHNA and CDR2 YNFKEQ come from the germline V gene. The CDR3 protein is CASSQGPMLAGDETQYF. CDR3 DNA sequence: TGTGCCAGCAGCCAAGGCCCGATGCTAGCGGGTGATGAGACCCAGTACTTC.

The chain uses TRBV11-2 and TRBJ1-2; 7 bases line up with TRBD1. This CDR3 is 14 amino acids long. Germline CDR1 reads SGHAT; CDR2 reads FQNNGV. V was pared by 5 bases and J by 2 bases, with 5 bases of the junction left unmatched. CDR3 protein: CASSAQQGNYGYTF. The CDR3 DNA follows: TGTGCCAGCAGCGCCCAACAGGGGAACTATGGCTACACCTTC.

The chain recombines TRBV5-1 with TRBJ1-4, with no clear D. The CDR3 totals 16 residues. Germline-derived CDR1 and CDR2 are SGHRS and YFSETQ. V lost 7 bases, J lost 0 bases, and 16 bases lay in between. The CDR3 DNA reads TGCGCCAGCTCCCCAGTCCCCGGGGCAACTAATGAAAAACTGTTTTTT. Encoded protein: CASSPVPGATNEKLFF.

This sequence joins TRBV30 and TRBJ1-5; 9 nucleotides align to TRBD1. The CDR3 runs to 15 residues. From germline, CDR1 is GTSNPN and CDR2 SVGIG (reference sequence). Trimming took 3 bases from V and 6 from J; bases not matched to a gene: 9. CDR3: CAWSEGQGRAQPQHF. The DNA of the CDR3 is TGTGCCTGGAGCGAGGGACAGGGAAGAGCTCAGCCCCAGCATTTT.

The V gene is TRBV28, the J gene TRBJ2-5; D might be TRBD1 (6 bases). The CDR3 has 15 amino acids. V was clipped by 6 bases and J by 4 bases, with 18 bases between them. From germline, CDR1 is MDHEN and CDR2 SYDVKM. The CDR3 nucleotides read TGTGCCAGCAGGCCCGTAGGGGGAGCTGGAGAGACCCAGTACTTC. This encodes CASRPVGGAGETQYF.

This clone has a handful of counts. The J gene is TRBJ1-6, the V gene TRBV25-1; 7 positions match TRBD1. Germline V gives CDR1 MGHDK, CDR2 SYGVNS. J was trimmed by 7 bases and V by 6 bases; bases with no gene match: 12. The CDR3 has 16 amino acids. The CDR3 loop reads CASSPNRQGSNSPLHF. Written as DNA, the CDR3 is TGTGCCAGCAGCCCCAATAGACAGGGTAGCAATTCACCCCTCCACTTT.

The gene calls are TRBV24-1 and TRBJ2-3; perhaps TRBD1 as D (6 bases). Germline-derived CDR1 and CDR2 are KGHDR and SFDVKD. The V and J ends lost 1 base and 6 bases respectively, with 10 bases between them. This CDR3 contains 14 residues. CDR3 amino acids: CATSDLGGADTQYF. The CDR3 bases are TGTGCCACCAGTGATTTAGGGGGAGCCGATACGCAGTATTTT.